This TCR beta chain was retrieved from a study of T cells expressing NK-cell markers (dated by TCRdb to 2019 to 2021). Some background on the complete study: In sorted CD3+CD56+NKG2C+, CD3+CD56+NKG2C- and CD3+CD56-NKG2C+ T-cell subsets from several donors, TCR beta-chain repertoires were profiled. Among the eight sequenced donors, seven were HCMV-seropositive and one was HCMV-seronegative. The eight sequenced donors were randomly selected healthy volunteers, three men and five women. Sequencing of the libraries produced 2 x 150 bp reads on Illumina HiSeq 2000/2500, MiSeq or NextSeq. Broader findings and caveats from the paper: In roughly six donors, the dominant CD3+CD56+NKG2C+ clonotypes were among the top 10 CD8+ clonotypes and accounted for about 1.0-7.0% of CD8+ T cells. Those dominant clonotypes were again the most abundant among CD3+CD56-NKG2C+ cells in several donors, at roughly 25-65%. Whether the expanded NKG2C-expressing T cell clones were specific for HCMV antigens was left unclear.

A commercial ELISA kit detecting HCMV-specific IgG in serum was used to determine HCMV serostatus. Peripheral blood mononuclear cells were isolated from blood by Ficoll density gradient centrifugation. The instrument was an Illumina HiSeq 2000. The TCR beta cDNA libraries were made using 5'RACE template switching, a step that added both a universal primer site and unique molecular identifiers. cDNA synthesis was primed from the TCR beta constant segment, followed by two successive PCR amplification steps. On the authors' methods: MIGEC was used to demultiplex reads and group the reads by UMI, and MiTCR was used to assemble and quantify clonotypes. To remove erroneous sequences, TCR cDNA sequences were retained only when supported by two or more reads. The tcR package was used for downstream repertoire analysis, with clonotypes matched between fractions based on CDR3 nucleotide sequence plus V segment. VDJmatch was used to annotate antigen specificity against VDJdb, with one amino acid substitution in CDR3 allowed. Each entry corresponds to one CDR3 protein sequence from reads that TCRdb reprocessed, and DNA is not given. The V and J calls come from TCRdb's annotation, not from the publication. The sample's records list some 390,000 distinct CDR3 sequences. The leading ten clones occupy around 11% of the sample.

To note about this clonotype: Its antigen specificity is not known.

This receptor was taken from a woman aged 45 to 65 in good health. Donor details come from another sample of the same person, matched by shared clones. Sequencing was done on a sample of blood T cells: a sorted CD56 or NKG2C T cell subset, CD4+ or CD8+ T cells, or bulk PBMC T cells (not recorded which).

The CDR3 protein sequence reads: CASSFGTSWDEQFF. The V and J genes are TRBV5-1 and TRBJ2-1; lacking DNA, the TRBD2 call made by TCRdb goes unchecked. The germline V gene encodes CDR1 SGHRS and CDR2 YFSETQ. The CDR3 goes from the cysteine to the phenylalanine over 14 residues. Only the protein is on record.